A single sample is the source of the 26 T cell receptor beta chains below, sequenced in a study of a mutant IDH1 vaccine in newly diagnosed glioma. As to time point: week 35, safety follow-up. The content of each vaccine dose was 300 ug of mutant IDH1 20-mer peptide, and topical imiquimod accompanied it. For these TCRs, the target antigens are not known. TCRdb keeps only in-frame clones here, not all; method: immunoSEQ multiplex PCR. The top ten hold roughly 5.2% of the sample, which has over 60,000 clones, roughly 79% seen once. The sequences come from PBMCs, collected from a glioma patient whose treatment included an IDH1 peptide vaccine. The receptor source for this set is a man between 40 and 49 years old with glioma.

The V call is TRBV19, the J call TRBJ2-2, with a weak D call TRBD1 (6 bases). This CDR3 region has 16 residues. Per germline, CDR1 LNHDA and CDR2 SQIVND (reference sequence). Trimming removed 5 bases at V and 1 base at J, with 14 bases between. Here the CDR3 DNA reads TGTGCCAGTAGTCATTCAGGGGCCCAGAACACCGGGGAGCTGTTTTTT. Encoded protein: CASSHSGAQNTGELFF.

This chain's CDR3 is CASGLSGQSSYNEQFF. The CDR3, as DNA: TGTGCTAGTGGTTTGTCAGGGCAGAGCTCCTACAATGAGCAGTTCTTC. The chain links TRBV12-5 to TRBJ2-1; perhaps TRBD1 as D (5 bases). This CDR3 is 16 amino acids long. V gave up 2 bases and J gave up 0 bases, with 11 bases separating them. Germline lookup yields CDR1 LGHNT and CDR2 FRNRAP.

The chain is built from TRBV7-2 and TRBJ1-2; possible D gene TRBD1, 6 bases. The CDR3 runs to 14 residues. Germline V gene lookup returns CDR1 SGHTA and CDR2 FQGNSA. With 1 base removed from V and 4 bases from J, the gap between germline ends came to 10 bases. The CDR3 DNA reads TGTGCCAGCAGCTTAGGGGGGGCCGGCTATGGCTACACCTTC. Protein: CASSLGGAGYGYTF. The complete variable domain, with remaining parts taken from reference TRBV7-2 and TRBJ1-2, reads GAGVSQSPSNKVTEKGKDVELRCDPISGHTALYWYRQSLGQGLEFLIYFQGNSAPDKSGLPSDRFSAERTGGSVSTLTIQRTQQEDSAVYLCASSLGGAGYGYTFGSGTRLTVV.

The chain couples TRBV6-1 to TRBJ1-5; TRBD1 aligns across 7 bases. Per the germline V gene, CDR1 is MNHNS and CDR2 is SASEGT. The CDR3 totals 15 residues. Unmatched junction bases numbered 5, after V lost 4 bases and J lost 2 bases. The CDR3 reads CASSGGGSGNQPQHF. For the CDR3, the DNA is TGTGCCAGCAGTGGAGGGGGCTCTGGCAATCAGCCCCAGCATTTT.

The genes are TRBV5-8 and TRBJ1-1; 8 bases match TRBD1. The CDR3 is 16 amino acids. Germline V gives CDR1 SGHTS, CDR2 YDEGEE. V lost 3 bases and J lost 1; bases outside the gene matches: 8. The DNA of the CDR3 is TGTGCCAGCAGCTCCGGGACAGGACCTACGAACACTGAAGCTTTCTTT. Amino acid sequence: CASSSGTGPTNTEAFF.

The V and J genes are TRBV7-6 and TRBJ2-7, with TRBD1 matching 8 bases. Trimming took 0 bases from V and 9 from J; bases not matched to a gene: 13. Germline CDR1 is SGHVS and CDR2 is FNYEAQ. There are 16 residues in the CDR3. CDR3 in amino acids: CASSLALDRATNGQYF. In DNA form, the CDR3 reads TGTGCCAGCAGCTTAGCGTTGGACAGGGCCACAAACGGGCAGTACTTC.

This chain links TRBV7-3 with TRBJ1-6, with D maybe TRBD1 (6 bases). CDR1 SGHTA and CDR2 FQGTGA come from the germline V gene. The CDR3 loop spans 14 amino acids. Trimming pared 5 bases from V and 7 bases from J, leaving 12 bases between. CDR3 sequence: CASSPTGRNSPLHF. In nucleotides, the CDR3 is TGTGCCAGCAGCCCGACAGGACGAAATTCACCCCTCCACTTT.

The V and J genes are TRBV28 and TRBJ2-4, with TRBD1 matching over 10 bases. Looked up from germline, CDR1 is MDHEN and CDR2 is SYDVKM. V gave up 6 bases and J gave up 9 bases; unmatched junction bases: 11. The CDR3 runs 15 residues. The CDR3 nucleotides read TGTGCCAGCAGCCCCGGACAGGGGGAGACGGGCATTCAGTACTTC. This sequence encodes CASSPGQGETGIQYF.

The rearrangement joins TRBV18 to TRBJ1-1; D possibly corresponds to TRBD1 (6 bases). Germline V CDR1 and CDR2: KGHSH, LQKENI. V lost 2 bases to trimming and J lost 1 base, with 14 bases between them. The CDR3 is made up of 16 amino acids. The CDR3 DNA reads as TGTGCCAGCTCACCAAAACCCTTAGGGGGGAACACTGAAGCTTTCTTT. Its translation: CASSPKPLGGNTEAFF.

The chain combines TRBV29-1 with TRBJ2-1; TRBD2 matches at 8 bases. V lost 7 bases and J lost 3; bases outside the gene matches: 8. Germline V CDR1 and CDR2: SQVTM, ANQGSEA. The CDR3 contains 14 residues. CDR3 protein: CSGHSGVDYNEQFF. In DNA form, the CDR3 reads TGCAGCGGTCATAGCGGGGTAGACTACAATGAGCAGTTCTTC.

The table lists this clone with a few counts. The rearrangement joins TRBV30 to TRBJ1-5; no clear D gene. Germline V gene data show CDR1 as GTSNPN and CDR2 as SVGIG (reference sequence). Trimming removed 0 bases from V and 0 bases from J, with 6 bases in between. The CDR3 sequence is 14 residues long. CDR3 amino acids: CAWSVAGSNQPQHF. The DNA for the CDR3 is TGTGCCTGGAGTGTGGCGGGTAGCAATCAGCCCCAGCATTTT.

V is TRBV30 and J is TRBJ2-3; 7 nucleotides match TRBD2. V shed 1 base and J 3 bases; nucleotides not matched to a gene: 4. CDR3 size: 14 residues. Germline CDR1 is GTSNPN and CDR2 is SVGIG (reference sequence). CDR3 loop: CAWSAGEGTDTQYF. The CDR3 coding sequence is TGTGCCTGGAGTGCGGGGGAGGGAACAGATACGCAGTATTTT.

This clone was seen only once. The V gene is TRBV10-3, the J gene TRBJ2-3, with 8 bases fitting TRBD2. V lost 6 bases, J lost 2 bases, and 10 bases stayed unmatched. Germline V gene sequence: CDR1 ENHRY, CDR2 SYGVKD. This CDR3 comprises 16 residues. The CDR3, as DNA: TGTGCCATCAGGGGCGAGCGGGAGTCGAACACAGATACGCAGTATTTT. Protein sequence: CAIRGERESNTDTQYF.

This clone was seen more than once but under ten times. The genes are TRBV6-1 and TRBJ1-6; D may be TRBD1 (5 bases). The V end was cut by 2 bases, the J end by 5 bases, with 16 bases between. Germline V lookup: CDR1 MNHNS, CDR2 SASEGT. The CDR3 loop spans 17 amino acids. CDR3 protein: CASSEMPVRVDNSPLHF. CDR3 coding DNA: TGTGCCAGCAGTGAAATGCCAGTCAGGGTGGATAATTCACCCCTCCACTTT.

The chain is built from TRBV7-6 and TRBJ1-2; no definite D call. Trimming stripped 5 bases from V and 7 bases from J, with 14 bases between. This CDR3 has 13 amino acids. Germline loops: CDR1 SGHVS, CDR2 FNYEAQ. This CDR3 is CASSPLTEIGYTF. CDR3 DNA: TGTGCCAGCAGCCCCCTGACCGAGATTGGCTACACCTTC.

This clone was seen just once. The rearrangement links TRBV29-1 to TRBJ2-3; tentative D call: TRBD2 (5 bases). V was shortened by 7 bases and J by 7 bases, with 12 bases between the two germline ends. The CDR3 loop spans 11 amino acids. CDR1 and CDR2 (germline): SQVTM, ANQGSEA. CDR3 coding DNA: TGCAGCGGTTTAGTGACTAATACGCAGTATTTT. It is translated as CSGLVTNTQYF.

The chain has TRBV5-4 and TRBJ2-2; D possibly corresponds to TRBD1 (7 bases). The CDR3 sequence is 13 residues long. Germline V gene sequence: CDR1 SGHNT, CDR2 YYREEE (reference sequence). V was pared by 3 bases and J by 6 bases, with 9 bases between. CDR3 bases: TGTGCCAGCAGCTGGAGGGGGCCCGGGGAGCTGTTTTTT. Translated: CASSWRGPGELFF. Looking up the rest from reference TRBV5-4 and TRBJ2-2 gives the full variable domain: ETGVTQSPTHLIKTRGQQVTLRCSSQSGHNTVSWYQQALGQGPQFIFQYYREEENGRGNFPPRFSGLQFPNYSSELNVNALELDDSALYLCASSWRGPGELFFGEGSRLTVL.

The gene calls are TRBV19 and TRBJ1-5; 8 bases line up with TRBD1. The V gene end was trimmed by 7 bases and the J gene end by 3 bases; junction bases not matched to a gene: 8. Germline CDR1 reads LNHDA; CDR2 reads SQIVND (reference sequence). The CDR3 is 15 amino acids. This CDR3 is CASIPDRASNQPQHF. The CDR3 DNA sequence: TGTGCCAGTATACCGGACAGGGCCTCCAATCAGCCCCAGCATTTT.

This clone has more than one count but fewer than ten. The V gene is TRBV18, the J gene TRBJ1-2, with D possibly matching TRBD1 (5 bases). The length of the CDR3 is 12 residues. Trimming left V 3 bases short and J 8 bases short, with 10 bases between. The germline gives CDR1 KGHSH, CDR2 LQKENI. The CDR3 spells CASSPLDRGYTF. CDR3 bases: TGTGCCAGCTCACCCCTCGACAGAGGCTACACCTTC. The entire variable domain, with the rest obtained from reference TRBV18 and TRBJ1-2, is as follows: NAGVMQNPRHLVRRRGQEARLRCSPMKGHSHVYWYRQLPEEGLKFMVYLQKENIIDESGMPKERFSAEFPKEGPSILRIQQVVRGDSAAYFCASSPLDRGYTFGSGTRLTVV.

V usage is TRBV29-1 and J usage is TRBJ2-3; D not certain. Trimming left V 3 bases short and J 3 bases short, with 1 base between. Per the germline V gene, CDR1 is SQVTM and CDR2 is ANQGSEA. The CDR3 is 10 residues long. The CDR3 DNA is TGCAGCGTTGATACAGATACGCAGTATTTT. It is translated as CSVDTDTQYF.

This clone was counted only a few times. The chain links TRBV6-1 to TRBJ1-1, with D possibly being TRBD1 (5 bases). V shed 6 bases and J shed 6 bases, with 20 bases lying between them. The CDR3 totals 15 residues. Germline V lookup: CDR1 MNHNS, CDR2 SASEGT. Here the CDR3 DNA reads TGTGCCAGCAGCTCTCCAGGGACCTGGACTGCTGAAGCTTTCTTT. It specifies CASSSPGTWTAEAFF.

The chain has TRBV7-2 and TRBJ1-1; D is ambiguous. The length of the CDR3 is 10 residues. Germline V gene sequence: CDR1 SGHTA, CDR2 FQGNSA. The V end lost 7 bases, the J end lost 8 bases, and 8 bases lay between the germline ends. The CDR3 protein is CASTVKEAFF. The CDR3 region has the DNA TGTGCCAGCACCGTTAAAGAAGCTTTCTTT. The entire variable domain, with the rest obtained from reference TRBV7-2 and TRBJ1-1, is as follows: GAGVSQSPSNKVTEKGKDVELRCDPISGHTALYWYRQSLGQGLEFLIYFQGNSAPDKSGLPSDRFSAERTGGSVSTLTIQRTQQEDSAVYLCASTVKEAFFGQGTRLTVV.

In its sample, this clone was seen a few times. This chain connects TRBV19 to TRBJ2-7; no reliable D call. This CDR3 comprises 11 residues. Trimming removed 4 bases at V and 4 bases at J, with 5 bases between. In germline, CDR1 is LNHDA, CDR2 SQIVND (reference sequence). In DNA, the CDR3 is TGTGCCAGTAGTAACCAATACGAGCAGTACTTC. As protein: CASSNQYEQYF.

The chain links TRBV4-2 to TRBJ1-1; no firm D call. V was trimmed by 0 bases and J by 0 bases, leaving 8 bases between them. Germline V CDR1 and CDR2: LGHNA, YNFKEQ. The CDR3 totals 15 residues. The CDR3 coding sequence is TGTGCCAGCAGCCAAGAGGTTCTGGTGAACACTGAAGCTTTCTTT. Amino acids: CASSQEVLVNTEAFF.

This clone was detected only a few times. In DNA, the CDR3 is TGTGCCAGCTCGCCAGGCAGTCCCTATGGCTACACCTTC. This encodes CASSPGSPYGYTF. The chain is built from TRBV27 and TRBJ1-2; D gene ambiguous. Germline V lookup: CDR1 MNHEY, CDR2 SMNVEV (reference sequence). V lost 8 bases and J 4 bases, leaving 14 bases between the germline ends. The CDR3 spans 13 residues.

For this clone: At one boundary the junction diverges from the germline segment, which might be a read error. The chain combines TRBV5-4 with TRBJ1-4; 8 bases are a match to TRBD1. This CDR3 spans 15 amino acids. Germline CDR1 is SGHNT and CDR2 is YYREEE (reference sequence). CDR3 nucleotides: TGCGCCAGCAGCCCGGGGGACAGGCTAAATGAAAAACTGTTTTTT. Translated: CASSPGDRLNEKLFF.